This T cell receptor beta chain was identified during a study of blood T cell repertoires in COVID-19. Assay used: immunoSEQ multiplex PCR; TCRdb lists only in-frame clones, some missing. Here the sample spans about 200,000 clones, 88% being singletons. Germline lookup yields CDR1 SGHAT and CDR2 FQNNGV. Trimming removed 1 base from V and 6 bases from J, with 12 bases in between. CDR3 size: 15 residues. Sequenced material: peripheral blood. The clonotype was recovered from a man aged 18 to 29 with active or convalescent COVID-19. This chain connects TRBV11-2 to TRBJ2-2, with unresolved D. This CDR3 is CASSLGHRSAGELFF. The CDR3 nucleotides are TGTGCCAGCAGCTTAGGGCACAGATCGGCCGGGGAGCTGTTTTTT.